One sample yielded the 16 T cell receptor beta chains listed below, sequenced in a study of early T cells in non-severe SARS-CoV-2 infection (dated by TCRdb to about 2021). To prepare the library, 5' RACE was applied. This sample was sequenced with a NextSeq 500. Using fastp trimming at Q25 and MiXCR clonotype assembly, TCRdb reanalyzed the public sequencing data and kept in-frame beta chains. Each CDR3 protein gets just one entry, which takes the most common genes and DNA from the rows behind it. In all, the sample holds some 61,000 distinct CDR3 sequences, and around 14% of those were seen once. Almost 8.5% of the sample is held by the ten biggest clonotypes. Input material: whole blood. The receptors here all came from an adult who was a healthcare worker with PCR-confirmed SARS-CoV-2 infection or an uninfected control (not recorded which).

This rearrangement joins TRBV5-4 to TRBJ2-5, with no clear D. Germline CDR1 reads SGHNT; CDR2 reads YYREEE (reference sequence). This CDR3 region has 12 residues. The V gene lost 0 bases and the J gene lost 4 bases, with 4 bases spanning the gap. CDR3 amino acids: CASSLASETQYF. CDR3 in DNA: TGTGCCAGCAGCTTGGCCTCAGAGACCCAGTACTTC.

In DNA, the CDR3 is TGCAGTGCCACCCGGGACAGCCATACACAAGAGACCCAGTACTTC. Protein: CSATRDSHTQETQYF. V gene TRBV20-1 combines with J gene TRBJ2-5, with TRBD1 matching over 7 bases. Germline values: CDR1 DFQATT, CDR2 SNEGSKA (reference sequence). V lost 6 bases, J lost 2 bases, and 12 bases stayed unmatched. The CDR3 has 15 amino acids.

The chain is built from TRBV6-5 and TRBJ2-4; D is unclear. Germline CDR1 and CDR2: MNHEY and SVGAGI. Trimming took 0 bases from V and 16 from J, leaving 10 bases between them. This CDR3 is built from 11 residues. The CDR3 reads CASSYSGLTYF. CDR3 nucleotides: TGTGCCAGCAGTTACTCGGGCTTAACCTACTTC.

This clonotype turned up a few times. The CDR3 DNA sequence: TGTGCCAGCAGTTTTTCGACTAAAGAGACCCAGTACTTC. Its protein is CASSFSTKETQYF. The chain has TRBV28 and TRBJ2-5; maybe TRBD2 (5 bases). With 3 bases removed from V and 3 bases from J, the gap between germline ends came to 8 bases. CDR3 length: 13 residues. CDR1 is MDHEN, CDR2 SYDVKM, per germline.

The table lists this clonotype with a few counts. The V and J genes are TRBV28 and TRBJ2-6; D not certain. The V gene lost 6 bases and the J gene lost 2 bases, with 8 bases spanning the gap. This CDR3 spans 14 amino acids. CDR1 and CDR2 (germline): MDHEN, SYDVKM. The CDR3 bases are TGTGCCAGCAGCGGTTCGCCTGGGGCCAACGTCCTGACTTTC. Translating it yields CASSGSPGANVLTF. Using reference TRBV28 and TRBJ2-6 for the parts outside the CDR3, the full variable domain is DVKVTQSSRYLVKRTGEKVFLECVQDMDHENMFWYRQDPGLGLRLIYFSYDVKMKEKGDIPEGYSVSREKKERFSLILESASTNQTSMYLCASSGSPGANVLTFGAGSRLTVL.

This clonotype was counted ten times or more. The chain uses TRBV7-3 and TRBJ1-1; D gene unclear. Trimming cost V 2 bases and J 6 bases, with 10 bases left between them. The CDR3 sequence is 13 residues long. Per germline, CDR1 SGHTA and CDR2 FQGTGA. The CDR3 DNA sequence: TGTGCCAGCAGCTTACCAGGTTTCGCTGAAGCTTTCTTT. Amino acid sequence: CASSLPGFAEAFF.

This clonotype was seen more than once but under ten times. The rearrangement joins TRBV3-1 to TRBJ1-2; no reliable D call. V was cut by 2 bases and J by 7 bases, with 8 bases left in between. The germline CDR1 and CDR2 sequences are LGHDT and YNNKEL (reference sequence). CDR3 length: 12 amino acids. The CDR3 region has the DNA TGTGCCAGCAGCCAATCGAGTTTTGGCTACACCTTC. Its translation: CASSQSSFGYTF.

This clonotype was observed at least ten times. The chain employs TRBV5-5 and TRBJ2-1; 14 bases match TRBD2. The CDR3 has 15 amino acids. The junction had 3 bases not matched to a gene; V was cut back by 4 bases and J by 6 bases. Looked up from germline, CDR1 is SGHKS and CDR2 is YYEKEE (reference sequence). The DNA of the CDR3 is TGTGCCAGCAGCCAGGGACTAGCGGGAGTCAATGAGCAGTTCTTC. As protein: CASSQGLAGVNEQFF.

This clonotype has more than one count but fewer than ten. The V gene is TRBV12-3 or TRBV12-4, the J gene TRBJ1-1; the D is unclear. The CDR3 length is 12 residues. The ends were cut back, 5 bases at V and 5 bases at J, with 9 bases in the middle. The CDR3 reads CASSARRTEAFF. CDR3 bases: TGTGCCAGCAGTGCACGGAGGACTGAAGCTTTCTTT.

This chain joins TRBV27 and TRBJ2-5; 8 bases match TRBD2. This CDR3 spans 15 amino acids. Germline lookup yields CDR1 MNHEY and CDR2 SMNVEV (reference sequence). Trimming took 5 bases from V and 4 from J; bases not matched to a gene: 9. CDR3 loop: CASSKPGLVGETQYF. For the CDR3, the DNA is TGTGCCAGCAGTAAACCGGGACTAGTGGGAGAGACCCAGTACTTC.

This clonotype was observed a few times. The chain couples TRBV18 to TRBJ2-1, with TRBD2 identical over 7 bases. Germline trimming cut 2 bases from V and 1 base from J; bases unmatched to any gene: 8. Germline V lookup: CDR1 KGHSH, CDR2 LQKENI. The CDR3 covers 17 residues. The CDR3 protein is CASSPSLKAGSYNEQFF. CDR3 DNA sequence: TGTGCCAGCTCACCAAGCTTGAAAGCGGGATCCTACAATGAGCAGTTCTTC.

The J gene is TRBJ2-2, the V gene TRBV4-3; D not resolved. The CDR3 length is 15 residues. Per germline, CDR1 LGHNA and CDR2 YSLEER. The germline V and J ends were trimmed by 1 base and 1 base, with 7 bases remaining between them. The CDR3 region has the DNA TGCGCCAGCAGCCAAGTGGCAGGGAACACCGGGGAGCTGTTTTTT. It is translated as CASSQVAGNTGELFF.

This clonotype was counted many times. The V and J genes are TRBV9 and TRBJ1-4; unclear D gene. This CDR3 is built from 13 residues. Germline CDR1 is SGDLS and CDR2 is YYNGEE. V was pared by 4 bases and J by 5 bases, with 9 bases between. The CDR3 bases are TGTGCCAGCAGCCTGGACGGGAATGAAAAACTGTTTTTT. It yields the protein CASSLDGNEKLFF.

This clonotype has at least ten counts. This chain links TRBV7-8 with TRBJ2-7; 7 nucleotides line up with TRBD2. The CDR3 has 16 residues. Germline V gene lookup returns CDR1 SGHVS and CDR2 FQNEAQ. V dropped 0 bases and J dropped 2; count of bases not matched to a gene: 7. The CDR3 coding sequence is TGTGCCAGCAGCTTAGCCACTAGCGACAGTACCTACGAGCAGTACTTC. It specifies CASSLATSDSTYEQYF.

The chain links TRBV19 to TRBJ2-7, with 13 bases matching TRBD2. This CDR3 is built from 16 residues. Germline V gives CDR1 LNHDA, CDR2 SQIVND (reference sequence). V lost 5 bases to trimming and J lost 3 bases; unmatched junction nucleotides: 7. The CDR3 coding sequence is TGTGCCAGTAGTCCCGGCCGACTAGCGGGAGGCTACGAGCAGTACTTC. Translating it yields CASSPGRLAGGYEQYF.

This clonotype was recorded many times. CDR3 nucleotides: TGTGCCAGCAGCCGGTCGGGCTCTGGAAACACCATATATTTT. Amino acid sequence: CASSRSGSGNTIYF. The chain links TRBV12-3 or TRBV12-4 to TRBJ1-3; D is undetermined. The length of the CDR3 is 14 residues. Trimming cost V 6 bases and J 0 bases, with 9 bases left between them.